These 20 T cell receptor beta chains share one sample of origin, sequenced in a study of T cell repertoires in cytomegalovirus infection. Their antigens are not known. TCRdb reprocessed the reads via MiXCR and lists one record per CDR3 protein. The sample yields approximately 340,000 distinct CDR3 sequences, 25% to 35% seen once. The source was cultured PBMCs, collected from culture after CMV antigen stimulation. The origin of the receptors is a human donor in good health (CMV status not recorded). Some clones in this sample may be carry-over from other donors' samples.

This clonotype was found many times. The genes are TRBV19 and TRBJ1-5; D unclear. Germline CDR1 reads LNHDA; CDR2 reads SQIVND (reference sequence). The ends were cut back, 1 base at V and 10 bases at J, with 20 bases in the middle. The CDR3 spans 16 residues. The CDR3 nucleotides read TGTGCCAGTAGTATAGCTAACGGCGCCGCCAATGTTCCCCAGCATTTT. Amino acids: CASSIANGAANVPQHF.

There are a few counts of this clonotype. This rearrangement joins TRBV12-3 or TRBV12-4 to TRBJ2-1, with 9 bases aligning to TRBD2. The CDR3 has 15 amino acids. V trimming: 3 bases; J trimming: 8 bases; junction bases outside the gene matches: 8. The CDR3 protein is CASSLGGRAFDEQFF. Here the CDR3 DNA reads TGTGCCAGCAGTTTGGGCGGGAGGGCCTTTGATGAGCAGTTCTTC.

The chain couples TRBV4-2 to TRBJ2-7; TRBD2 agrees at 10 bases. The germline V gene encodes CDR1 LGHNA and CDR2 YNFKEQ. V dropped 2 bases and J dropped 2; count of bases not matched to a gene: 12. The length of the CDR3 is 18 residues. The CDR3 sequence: CASSQYPASGRATYEQYF. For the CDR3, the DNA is TGTGCCAGCAGCCAATACCCAGCCAGCGGGAGGGCTACCTACGAGCAGTACTTC.

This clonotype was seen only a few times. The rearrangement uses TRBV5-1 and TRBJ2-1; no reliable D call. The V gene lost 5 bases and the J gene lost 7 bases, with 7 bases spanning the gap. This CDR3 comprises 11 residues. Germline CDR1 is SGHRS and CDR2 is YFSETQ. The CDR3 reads CASRGMNEQFF. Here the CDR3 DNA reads TGCGCCAGCAGGGGGATGAATGAGCAGTTCTTC.

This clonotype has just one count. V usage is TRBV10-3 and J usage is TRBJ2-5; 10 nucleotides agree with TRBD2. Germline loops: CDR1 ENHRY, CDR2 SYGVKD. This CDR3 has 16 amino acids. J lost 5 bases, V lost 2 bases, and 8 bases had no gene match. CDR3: CAISEEGLARLETQYF. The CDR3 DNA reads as TGTGCCATCAGTGAGGAGGGACTAGCGCGTTTGGAGACCCAGTACTTC.

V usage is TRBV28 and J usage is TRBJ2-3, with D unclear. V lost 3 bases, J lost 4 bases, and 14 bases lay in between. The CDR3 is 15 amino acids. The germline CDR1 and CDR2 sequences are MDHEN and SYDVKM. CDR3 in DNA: TGTGCCAGCAGTTTCATCCAGTTCAATGCAGATACGCAGTATTTT. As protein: CASSFIQFNADTQYF.

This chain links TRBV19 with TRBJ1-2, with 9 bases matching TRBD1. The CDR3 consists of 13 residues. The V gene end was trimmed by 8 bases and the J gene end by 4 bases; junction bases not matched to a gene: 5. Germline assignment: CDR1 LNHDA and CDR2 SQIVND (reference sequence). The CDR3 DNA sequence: TGTGCCAGTGCCGGGACAGGGCTCTATGGCTACACCTTC. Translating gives CASAGTGLYGYTF.

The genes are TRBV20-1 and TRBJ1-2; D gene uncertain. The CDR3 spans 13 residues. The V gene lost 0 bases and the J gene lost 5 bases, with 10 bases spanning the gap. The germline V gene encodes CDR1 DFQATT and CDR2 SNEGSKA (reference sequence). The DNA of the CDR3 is TGCAGTGCTAGAGAAGAGTCAGCTTATGGCTACACCTTC. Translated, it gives CSAREESAYGYTF.

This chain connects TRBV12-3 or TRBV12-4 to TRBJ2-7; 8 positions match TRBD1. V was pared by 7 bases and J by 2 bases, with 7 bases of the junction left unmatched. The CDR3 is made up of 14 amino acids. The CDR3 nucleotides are TGTGCCAGCAAAGGGAGACAGGGGCCCTACGAGCAGTACTTC. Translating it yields CASKGRQGPYEQYF.

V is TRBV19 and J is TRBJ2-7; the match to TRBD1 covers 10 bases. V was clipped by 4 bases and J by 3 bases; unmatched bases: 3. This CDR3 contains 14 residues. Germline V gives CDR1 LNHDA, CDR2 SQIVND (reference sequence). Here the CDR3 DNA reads TGTGCCAGTAGTAAGACAGGGGGCGTCTACGAGCAGTACTTC. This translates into CASSKTGGVYEQYF.

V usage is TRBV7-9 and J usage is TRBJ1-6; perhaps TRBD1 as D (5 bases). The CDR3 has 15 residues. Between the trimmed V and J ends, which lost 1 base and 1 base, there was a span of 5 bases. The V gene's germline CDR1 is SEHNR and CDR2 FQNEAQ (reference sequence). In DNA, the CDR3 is TGTGCCAGCAGCTTAGGACAGTCCTATAATTCACCCCTCCACTTT. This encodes CASSLGQSYNSPLHF.

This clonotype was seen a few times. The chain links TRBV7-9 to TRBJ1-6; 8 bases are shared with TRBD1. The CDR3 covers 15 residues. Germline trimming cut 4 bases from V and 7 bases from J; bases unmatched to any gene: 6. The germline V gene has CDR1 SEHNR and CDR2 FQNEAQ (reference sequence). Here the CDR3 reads CASSSGQGRNSPLHF. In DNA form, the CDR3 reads TGTGCCAGCAGCTCCGGACAGGGCCGGAATTCACCCCTCCACTTT.

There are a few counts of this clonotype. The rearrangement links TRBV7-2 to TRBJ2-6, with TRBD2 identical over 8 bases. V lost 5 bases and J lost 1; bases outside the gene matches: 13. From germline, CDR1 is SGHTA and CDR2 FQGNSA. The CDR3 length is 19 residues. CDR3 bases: TGTGCCAGCAGCCTACCCCTAGCGGGCGGCACATCTGGGGCCAACGTCCTGACTTTC. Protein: CASSLPLAGGTSGANVLTF.

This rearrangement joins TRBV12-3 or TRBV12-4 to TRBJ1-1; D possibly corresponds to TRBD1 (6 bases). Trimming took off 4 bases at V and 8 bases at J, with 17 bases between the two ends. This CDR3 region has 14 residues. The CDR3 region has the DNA TGTGCCAGCAGTTCGACAGGAGGACCTACGGAAGCTTTCTTT. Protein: CASSSTGGPTEAFF.

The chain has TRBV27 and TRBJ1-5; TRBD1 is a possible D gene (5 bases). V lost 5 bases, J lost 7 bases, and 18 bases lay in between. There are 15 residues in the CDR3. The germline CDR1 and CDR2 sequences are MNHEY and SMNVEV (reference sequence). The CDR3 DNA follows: TGTGCCAGCAGTCTCGACCGGGGGGGTGTCCAGCCCCAGCATTTT. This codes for CASSLDRGGVQPQHF.

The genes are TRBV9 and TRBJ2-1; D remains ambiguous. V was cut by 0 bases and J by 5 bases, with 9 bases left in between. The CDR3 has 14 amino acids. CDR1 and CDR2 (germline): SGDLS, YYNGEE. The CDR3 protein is CASSVVDSNNEQFF. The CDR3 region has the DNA TGTGCCAGCAGCGTAGTAGATTCAAACAATGAGCAGTTCTTC. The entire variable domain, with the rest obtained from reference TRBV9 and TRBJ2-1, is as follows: DSGVTQTPKHLITATGQRVTLRCSPRSGDLSVYWYQQSLDQGLQFLIQYYNGEERAKGNILERFSAQQFPDLHSELNLSSLELGDSALYFCASSVVDSNNEQFFGPGTRLTVL.

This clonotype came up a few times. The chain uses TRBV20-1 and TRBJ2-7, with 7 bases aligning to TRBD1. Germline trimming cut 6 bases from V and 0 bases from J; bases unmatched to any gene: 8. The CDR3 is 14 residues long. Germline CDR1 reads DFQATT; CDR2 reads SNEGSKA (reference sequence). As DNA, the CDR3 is TGCAGTGCGACAGGGCTGGAGAGCTCCTACGAGCAGTACTTC. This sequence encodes CSATGLESSYEQYF.

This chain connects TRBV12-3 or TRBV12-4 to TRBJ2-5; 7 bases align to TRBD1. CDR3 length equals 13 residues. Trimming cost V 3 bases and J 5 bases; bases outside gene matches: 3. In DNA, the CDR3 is TGTGCCAGCAGTTTCGACAGGGAGGAGACCCAGTACTTC. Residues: CASSFDREETQYF.

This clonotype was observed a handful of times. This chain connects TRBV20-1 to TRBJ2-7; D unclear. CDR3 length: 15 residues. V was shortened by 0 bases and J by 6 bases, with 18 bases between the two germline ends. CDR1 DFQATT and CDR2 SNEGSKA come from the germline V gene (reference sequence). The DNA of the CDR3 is TGCAGTGCTAGAGATCGCGAGGCAGGCCGCCGCGAGCAGTACTTC. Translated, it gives CSARDREAGRREQYF.

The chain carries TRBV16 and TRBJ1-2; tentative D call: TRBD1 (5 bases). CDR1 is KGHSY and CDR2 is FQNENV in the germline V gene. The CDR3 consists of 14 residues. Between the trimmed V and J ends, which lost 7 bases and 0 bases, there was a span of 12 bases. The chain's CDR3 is CASTRQSANYGYTF. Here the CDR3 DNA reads TGTGCCAGCACTCGACAGAGCGCTAACTATGGCTACACCTTC.